The clone carrying this T cell receptor (beta chain) has just one count. Antigen: not known. The V and J ends lost 6 bases and 4 bases, in that order; junction bases with no gene match: 10. CDR1 and CDR2 from the germline V gene are MNHEY and SVGAGI. The CDR3 covers 15 residues. Hyperthyroidism of Graves' type that showed no ophthalmopathy progression within 18 months was stable. Clinical symptoms, serum thyroxine and TRAb, thyroid ultrasound and orbital computed tomography together formed the diagnostic basis. The data originate from a study of T cells in Graves' hyperthyroidism and ophthalmopathy. Study-wide context: Pretreatment peripheral blood was obtained at initial diagnosis.

Notes on the study in general: Onset of ophthalmopathy came a median 6.5 months after the model predicted it.

Amplified TCR beta CDR3 regions came from RNA transcripts. The study used the HTBI primer set for a first-round RT-PCR of the TCR CDR3. From the multiplex PCR reads, TCRdb called clonotypes with MiXCR, one entry per CDR3 protein. The repertoire holds about 96,000 distinct CDR3 sequences, about half seen once, with 27% in the top ten. Sequenced input: blood. This sequence originates from a woman aged 40 to 55 with Graves' hyperthyroidism. The V call is TRBV6-5, the J call TRBJ2-7; 9 nucleotides agree with TRBD1. This CDR3 is CASSRLGQGLYEQYF. DNA of the CDR3: TGTGCCAGCAGCAGACTGGGACAGGGACTTTACGAGCAGTACTTC.